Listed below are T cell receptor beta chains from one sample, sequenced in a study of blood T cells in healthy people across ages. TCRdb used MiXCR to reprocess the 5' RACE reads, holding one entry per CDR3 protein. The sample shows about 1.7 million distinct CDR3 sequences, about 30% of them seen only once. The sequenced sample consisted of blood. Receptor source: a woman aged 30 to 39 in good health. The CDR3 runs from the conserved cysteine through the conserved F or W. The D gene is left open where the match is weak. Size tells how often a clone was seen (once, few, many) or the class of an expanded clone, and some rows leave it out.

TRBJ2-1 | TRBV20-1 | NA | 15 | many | TGCAGTGCCCATGCCCGTGGGAGTAGCCTCGATGAGCAGTTCTTC | CSAHARGSSLDEQFF
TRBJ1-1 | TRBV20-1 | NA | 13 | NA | TGCAGTGCTAGAGTACGGTTGAACACTGAAGCTTTCTTT | CSARVRLNTEAFF
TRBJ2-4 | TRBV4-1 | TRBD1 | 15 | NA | TGCGCCAGCAGCCAATCGGGACAGACAAGGTACCTTCAGTACTTC | CASSQSGQTRYLQYF
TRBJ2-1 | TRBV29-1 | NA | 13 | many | TGCAGCGTTGAGTCAACTGGATACAATGAGCAGTTCTTC | CSVESTGYNEQFF
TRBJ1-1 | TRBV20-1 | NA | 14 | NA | TGCAGTGCTCGGCCGGCCCAAGGTGACACTGAAGCTTTCTTT | CSARPAQGDTEAFF
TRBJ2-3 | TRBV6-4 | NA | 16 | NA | TGTGCCAGCAGTGTGGATCGGGAGTGGGGCACAGATACGCAGTATTTT | CASSVDREWGTDTQYF
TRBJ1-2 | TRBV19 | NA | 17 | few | TGTGCCAGTACCTCCGGAGGGTTGGGTAAAAATTCCTATGGCTACACCTTC | CASTSGGLGKNSYGYTF
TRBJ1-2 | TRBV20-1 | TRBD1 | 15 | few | TGCAGTGCTAGAGGGAACGAACAGGGGGCGGGGGGCTACACCTTC | CSARGNEQGAGGYTF
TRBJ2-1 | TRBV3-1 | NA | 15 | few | TGTGCCAGCAGCCAAGGGTGGCTAGCGAACGGTGAGCAGTTCTTC | CASSQGWLANGEQFF
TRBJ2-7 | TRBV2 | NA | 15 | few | TGTGCCAGCAGGGAAGGCAGGGGCGGGCTTTACGAGCAGTACTTC | CASREGRGGLYEQYF
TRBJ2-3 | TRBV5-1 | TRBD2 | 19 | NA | TGCGCCAGCAGCTTGGCCGTGCGGGGACTAGCGGGAGTGGGAGATACGCGGTATTTT | CASSLAVRGLAGVGDTRYF
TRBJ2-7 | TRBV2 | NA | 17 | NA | TGTGCCAGCAGTAAGACCCTCGCACAGAGCTCCTACAATGAGCAGTACTTC | CASSKTLAQSSYNEQYF
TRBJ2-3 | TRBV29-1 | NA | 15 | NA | TGCAGCTCTAAATTAGGGACCCTTTCCACAGATACGCAGTATTTT | CSSKLGTLSTDTQYF
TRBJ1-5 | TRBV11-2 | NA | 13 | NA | TGTGCCAGCAGCTTAGATCGGGTAAAGGCCCAGCATTTT | CASSLDRVKAQHF
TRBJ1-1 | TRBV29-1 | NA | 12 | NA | TGCAGCGTTGTGGGGGGGACCCCTGAAGCTTTCTTT | CSVVGGTPEAFF
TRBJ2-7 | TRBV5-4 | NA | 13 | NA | TGTGCCAGCAGTATTGACAGTTTCTACGAGCAGTACTTC | CASSIDSFYEQYF